The present TCR beta chain was sequenced within a study of blood T cell repertoires in COVID-19. On the study more broadly: There were acute and convalescent COVID-19 samples, and they came from the United States, Italy and Spain. In each case, the material was cDNA or gDNA derived from T cells, B-cell-depleted T cells, or PBMCs.

Sequencing used immunoSEQ multiplex PCR; TCRdb keeps in-frame clones, though not all of them. Here the sample spans 95,000 to 120,000 clones, approximately 90% being singletons. In germline, CDR1 is SGDLS, CDR2 YYNGEE. The CDR3 has 15 amino acids. V was shortened by 3 bases and J by 8 bases, with 18 bases between the two germline ends. The TCR sequence derives from a woman in her 70s who had recovered from COVID-19. The sample consisted of peripheral blood. The rearrangement links TRBV9 to TRBJ2-1; D is possibly TRBD1 (6 bases). CDR3 bases: TGTGCCAGCAGCGCCCAGACAGGTGGGTACGATGAGCAGTTCTTC. Translating it yields CASSAQTGGYDEQFF.